This T cell receptor (beta chain) is drawn from a study of T cells in Graves' hyperthyroidism and ophthalmopathy. General observations from the study: Stable hyperthyroidism and ophthalmopathy were separated using 13 V-J signatures.

These patients, aged 18 to 65, had recently diagnosed hyperthyroidism lasting under 2 months. Clinical symptoms, serum thyroxine and TRAb, thyroid ultrasound and orbital computed tomography together formed the diagnostic basis. TCR beta CDR3 sequences were amplified from RNA transcripts. HTBI primers were used for first-round RT-PCR of the TCR CDR3. TCRdb itself ran the multiplex PCR reads through MiXCR, one entry per CDR3 protein. The data hold roughly 710,000 distinct CDR3 sequences, with roughly 32% observed a single time. Note on this clonotype: Its antigen is still unknown. The conserved phenylalanine or tryptophan is not found at the CDR3 terminus, so this likely reflects a read error.

The V gene lost 0 bases and the J gene lost 0 bases, with 18 bases spanning the gap. Germline V lookup: CDR1 LGHNT, CDR2 FRNRAP. The CDR3 runs 20 residues. This rearrangement joins TRBV12-5 to TRBJ2-6; D not certain. Sequencing was done on a sample of blood. The receptor comes from a woman aged 35 to 49 with Graves' hyperthyroidism. The CDR3 nucleotides read TGTGCTAGTGGTTTGGTAACGGGCAACTCAGGATCCTCTGGGGCCAACGTCCTGACTCCA. Its translation is CASGLVTGNSGSSGANVLTP.